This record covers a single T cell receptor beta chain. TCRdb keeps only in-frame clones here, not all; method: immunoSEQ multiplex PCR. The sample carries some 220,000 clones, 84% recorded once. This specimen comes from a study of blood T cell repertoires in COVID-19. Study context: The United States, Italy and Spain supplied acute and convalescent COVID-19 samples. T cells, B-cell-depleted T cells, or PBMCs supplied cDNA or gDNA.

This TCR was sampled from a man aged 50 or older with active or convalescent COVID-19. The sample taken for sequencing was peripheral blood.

The CDR3 DNA reads as TGTGCCAGCACCCAAACAAACTATGGCTACACCTTC. Its protein is CASTQTNYGYTF. The chain couples TRBV11-2 to TRBJ1-2, with unresolved D. The CDR3 runs 12 residues. Per the germline V gene, CDR1 is SGHAT and CDR2 is FQNNGV. V was clipped by 7 bases and J by 2 bases, with 8 bases between them.